This TCR beta chain was captured in a study of OX40 agonist ivuxolimab in advanced cancers. Germline V gene data show CDR1 as MNHEY and CDR2 as SVGAGI. The CDR3 is 15 amino acids. Losses at the gene ends were 4 bases for V and 5 bases for J; bases not matched to a gene: 9. Profiling relied on immunoSEQ multiplex PCR, and the TCRdb table lists in-frame clones only, not all of them. The sample has 90,000 or so clones; about 90% are singletons. This receptor was obtained from an adult with an advanced solid tumor such as melanoma, head and neck, liver or kidney cancer. The source was CD4+ or CD8+ T cells sorted from blood, collected in a trial of the OX40 agonist ivuxolimab. The gene calls are TRBV6-5 and TRBJ2-7; 9 nucleotides agree with TRBD1. The CDR3 region has the DNA TGTGCCAGCAGTTTAGGGGGACAGGGACTGCACGAGCAGTACTTC. As protein: CASSLGGQGLHEQYF.